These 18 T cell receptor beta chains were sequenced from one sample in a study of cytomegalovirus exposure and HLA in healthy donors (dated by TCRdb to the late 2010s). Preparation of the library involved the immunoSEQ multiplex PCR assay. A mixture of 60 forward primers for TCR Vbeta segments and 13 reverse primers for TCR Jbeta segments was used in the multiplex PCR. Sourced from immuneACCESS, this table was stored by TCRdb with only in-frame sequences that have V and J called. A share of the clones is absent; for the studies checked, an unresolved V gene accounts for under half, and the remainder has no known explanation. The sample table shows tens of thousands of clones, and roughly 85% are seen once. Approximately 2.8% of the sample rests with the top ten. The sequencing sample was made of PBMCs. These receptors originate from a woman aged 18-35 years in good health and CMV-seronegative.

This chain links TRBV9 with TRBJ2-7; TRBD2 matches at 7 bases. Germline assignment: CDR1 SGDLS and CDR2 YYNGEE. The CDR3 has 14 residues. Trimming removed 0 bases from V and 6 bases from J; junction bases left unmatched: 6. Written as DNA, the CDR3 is TGTGCCAGCAGCGTAGTCGGACTAGTTTGCGAGCAGTACTTC. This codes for CASSVVGLVCEQYF.

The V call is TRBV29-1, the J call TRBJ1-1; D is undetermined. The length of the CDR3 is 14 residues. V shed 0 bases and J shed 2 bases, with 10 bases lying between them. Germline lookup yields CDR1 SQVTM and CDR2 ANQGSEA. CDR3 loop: CSVEDRGANTEAFF. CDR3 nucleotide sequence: TGCAGCGTTGAAGATCGTGGAGCAAACACTGAAGCTTTCTTT.

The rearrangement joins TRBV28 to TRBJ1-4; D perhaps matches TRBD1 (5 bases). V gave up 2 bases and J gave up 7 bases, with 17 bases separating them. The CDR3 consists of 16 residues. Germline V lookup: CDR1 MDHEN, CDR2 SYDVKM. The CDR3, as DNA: TGTGCCAGCAGTTTACTTTCCGGGTCCCAGGGTGAAAAACTGTTTTTT. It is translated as CASSLLSGSQGEKLFF.

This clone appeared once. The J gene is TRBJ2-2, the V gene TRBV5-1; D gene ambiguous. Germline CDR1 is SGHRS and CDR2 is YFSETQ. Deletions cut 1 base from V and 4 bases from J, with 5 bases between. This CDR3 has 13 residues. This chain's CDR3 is CASSLPLTGELFF. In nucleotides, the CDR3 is TGCGCCAGCAGCTTGCCCCTCACCGGGGAGCTGTTTTTT.

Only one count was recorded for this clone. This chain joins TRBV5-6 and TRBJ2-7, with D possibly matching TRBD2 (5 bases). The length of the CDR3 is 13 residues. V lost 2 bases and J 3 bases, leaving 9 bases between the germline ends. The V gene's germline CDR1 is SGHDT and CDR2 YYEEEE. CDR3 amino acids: CASSLYGNYEQYF. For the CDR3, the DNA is TGTGCCAGCAGCTTATACGGGAACTACGAGCAGTACTTC.

The CDR3 coding sequence is TGTGCCAGCAGTGACCGGACAGGGGAGGCCAACGTCCTGACTTTC. This encodes CASSDRTGEANVLTF. This chain uses TRBV6-1 with TRBJ2-6; 9 nucleotides line up with TRBD1. The ends lost 3 bases at V and 6 bases at J; junction bases unmatched: 3. The germline V gene has CDR1 MNHNS and CDR2 SASEGT. The CDR3 runs to 15 residues.

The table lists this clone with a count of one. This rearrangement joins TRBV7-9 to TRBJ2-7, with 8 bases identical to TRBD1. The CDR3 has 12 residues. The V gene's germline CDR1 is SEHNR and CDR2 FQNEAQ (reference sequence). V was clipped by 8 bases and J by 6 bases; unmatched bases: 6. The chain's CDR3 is CASGTGGSEQYF. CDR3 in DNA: TGTGCCAGCGGAACAGGGGGGAGCGAGCAGTACTTC.

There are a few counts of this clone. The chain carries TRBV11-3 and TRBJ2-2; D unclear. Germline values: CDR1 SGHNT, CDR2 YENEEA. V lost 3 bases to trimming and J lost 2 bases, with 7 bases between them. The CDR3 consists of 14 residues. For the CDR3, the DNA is TGTGCCAGCAGCTTCGCGGAAAACACCGGGGAGCTGTTTTTT. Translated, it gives CASSFAENTGELFF.

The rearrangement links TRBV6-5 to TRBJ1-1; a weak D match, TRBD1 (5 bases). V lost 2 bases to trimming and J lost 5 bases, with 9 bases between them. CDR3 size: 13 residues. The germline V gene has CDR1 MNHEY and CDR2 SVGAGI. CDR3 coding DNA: TGTGCCAGCAGTTACGGGGGGTCGACTGAAGCTTTCTTT. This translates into CASSYGGSTEAFF.

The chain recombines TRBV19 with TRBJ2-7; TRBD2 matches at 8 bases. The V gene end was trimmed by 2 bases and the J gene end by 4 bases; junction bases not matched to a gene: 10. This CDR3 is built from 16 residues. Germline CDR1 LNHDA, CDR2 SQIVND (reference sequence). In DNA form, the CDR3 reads TGTGCCAGTAGTATACGGTCAGGCGGGGGGAGTTACGAGCAGTACTTC. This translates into CASSIRSGGGSYEQYF. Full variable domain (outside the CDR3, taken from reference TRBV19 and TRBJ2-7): DGGITQSPKYLFRKEGQNVTLSCEQNLNHDAMYWYRQDPGQGLRLIYYSQIVNDFQKGDIAEGYSVSREKKESFPLTVTSAQKNPTAFYLCASSIRSGGGSYEQYFGPGTRLTVT.

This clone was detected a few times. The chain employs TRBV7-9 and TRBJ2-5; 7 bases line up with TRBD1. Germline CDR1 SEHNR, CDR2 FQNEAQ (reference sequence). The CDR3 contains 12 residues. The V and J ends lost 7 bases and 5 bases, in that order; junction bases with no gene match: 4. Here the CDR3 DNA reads TGTGCCAGCAACATCAGGGGGGAGACCCAGTACTTC. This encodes CASNIRGETQYF. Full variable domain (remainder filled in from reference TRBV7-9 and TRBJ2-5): DTGVSQNPRHKITKRGQNVTFRCDPISEHNRLYWYRQTLGQGPEFLTYFQNEAQLEKSRLLSDRFSAERPKGSFSTLEIQRTEQGDSAMYLCASNIRGETQYFGPGTRLLVL.

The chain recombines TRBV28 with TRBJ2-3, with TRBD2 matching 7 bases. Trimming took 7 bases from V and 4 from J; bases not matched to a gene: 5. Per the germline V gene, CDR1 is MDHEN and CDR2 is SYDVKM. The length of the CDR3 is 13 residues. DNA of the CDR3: TGTGCCAGCAAACTTGCGGGAGCAGATACGCAGTATTTT. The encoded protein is CASKLAGADTQYF.

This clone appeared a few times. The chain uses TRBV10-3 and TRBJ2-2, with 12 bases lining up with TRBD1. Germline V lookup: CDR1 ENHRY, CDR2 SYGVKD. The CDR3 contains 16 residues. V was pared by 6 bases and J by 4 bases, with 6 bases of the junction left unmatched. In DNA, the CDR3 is TGTGCCATCAGCACGGGACAGGGGGCAAGCACCGGGGAGCTGTTTTTT. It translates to CAISTGQGASTGELFF.

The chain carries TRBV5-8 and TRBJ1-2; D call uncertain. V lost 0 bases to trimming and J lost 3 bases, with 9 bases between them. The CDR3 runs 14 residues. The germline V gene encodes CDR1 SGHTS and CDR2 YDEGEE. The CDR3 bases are TGTGCCAGCAGCTTGGAACTCGGGGACTATGGCTACACCTTC. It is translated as CASSLELGDYGYTF.

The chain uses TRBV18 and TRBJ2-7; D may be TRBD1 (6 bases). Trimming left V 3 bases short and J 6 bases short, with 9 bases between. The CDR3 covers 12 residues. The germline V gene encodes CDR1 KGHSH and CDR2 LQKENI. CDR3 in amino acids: CASSPDSAEQYF. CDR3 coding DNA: TGTGCCAGCTCACCGGACAGTGCCGAGCAGTACTTC.

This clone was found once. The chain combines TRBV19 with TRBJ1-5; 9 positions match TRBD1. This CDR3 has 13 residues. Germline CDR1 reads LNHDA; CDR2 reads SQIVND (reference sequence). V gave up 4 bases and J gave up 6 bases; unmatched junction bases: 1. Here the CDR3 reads CASSTDRGQPQHF. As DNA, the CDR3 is TGTGCCAGTAGTACGGACAGGGGTCAGCCCCAGCATTTT.

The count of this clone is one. CDR3 region: CASSISRGEGTEAFF. Here the CDR3 DNA reads TGTGCCAGTAGTATCTCCCGGGGAGAGGGCACTGAAGCTTTCTTT. The chain uses TRBV19 and TRBJ1-1; D remains ambiguous. The V gene lost 3 bases and the J gene lost 4 bases, with 15 bases spanning the gap. The CDR3 consists of 15 residues. In germline, CDR1 is LNHDA, CDR2 SQIVND (reference sequence).

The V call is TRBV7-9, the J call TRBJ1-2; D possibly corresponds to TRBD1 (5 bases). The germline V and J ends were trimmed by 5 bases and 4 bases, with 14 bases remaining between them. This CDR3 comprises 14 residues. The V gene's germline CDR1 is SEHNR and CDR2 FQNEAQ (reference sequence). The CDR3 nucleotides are TGTGCCAGCAGCCCCGGGACGGAGGGCTATGGCTACACCTTC. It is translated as CASSPGTEGYGYTF.